Listed below are T cell receptor beta chains from one sample, sequenced in a study of naive and memory T cell subsets. TCRdb redid the calling of the UMI-ligation and nested PCR reads with MiXCR, one entry per CDR3 protein. The sample holds roughly 83,000 distinct CDR3 sequences; 11% are singletons and the top ten take more than 0.13%. The sample consisted of naive CD4+ T cells from blood. All receptors come from a human donor in good health. CDR3s include the opening cysteine and the closing phenylalanine or tryptophan. The D gene is left open where the match is weak. The listing skips clone size in some rows; elsewhere it reads once, few, many or a size class.

size: -
D: TRBD2
J: TRBJ2-3
V: TRBV18
DNA: TGTGCCAGCTCACCACTTCCGGGAGGGCCATCAGATACGCAGTATTTT
CDR3: CASSPLPGGPSDTQYF

size: -
D: TRBD2
J: TRBJ2-7
V: TRBV19
DNA: TGTGCAACAGCGGGTGGACTAGTCTACGAGCAGTACTTC
CDR3: CATAGGLVYEQYF

size: -
D: -
J: TRBJ1-1
V: TRBV5-1
DNA: TGCGCCAGCAGCTTCAGGGGACTGAACACTGAAGCTTTCTTT
CDR3: CASSFRGLNTEAFF

size: -
D: TRBD1
J: TRBJ2-7
V: TRBV10-3
DNA: TGTGCCATCAGTGGGGTTTGGACAGGGAGTGACTACGAGCAGTACTTC
CDR3: CAISGVWTGSDYEQYF

size: -
D: -
J: TRBJ2-3
V: TRBV4-2
DNA: TGTGCCAGCAGCCAAGGATTCCGACAGCCGACCACAGATACGCAGTATTTT
CDR3: CASSQGFRQPTTDTQYF

size: few
D: -
J: TRBJ1-4
V: TRBV7-2
DNA: TGTGCCAGCAGCTTAGGGGGGACCCCAACTAATGAAAAACTGTTTTTT
CDR3: CASSLGGTPTNEKLFF

size: few
D: -
J: TRBJ2-3
V: TRBV19
DNA: TGTGCCAGTAGTAGAGGTGCGGATACGCAGTATTTT
CDR3: CASSRGADTQYF

size: few
D: -
J: TRBJ1-1
V: TRBV7-3
DNA: TGTGCCAGCAGCTCCCAGGGCATGAACACTGAAGCTTTCTTT
CDR3: CASSSQGMNTEAFF

size: many
D: -
J: TRBJ2-1
V: TRBV20-1
DNA: TGCAGTGCCGCCGCCGGGGGCGGGGGTGAGCAGTTCTTC
CDR3: CSAAAGGGGEQFF

size: few
D: TRBD1
J: TRBJ2-3
V: TRBV6-2/TRBV6-3
DNA: TGTGCCAGCAGTTACACCGGGACAGCCACAGATACGCAGTATTTT
CDR3: CASSYTGTATDTQYF

size: -
D: TRBD2
J: TRBJ2-1
V: TRBV12-3/TRBV12-4
DNA: TGTGCCAGCAGCCCCCTTAGTGGGACTAGCGGGGGGTCCTACAATGAGCAGTTCTTC
CDR3: CASSPLSGTSGGSYNEQFF

size: -
D: -
J: TRBJ2-7
V: TRBV24-1
DNA: TGTGCCACCAGTGACCCAAATGGGGGGGCGTACGAGCAGTACTTC
CDR3: CATSDPNGGAYEQYF

size: many
D: TRBD1
J: TRBJ1-1
V: TRBV29-1
DNA: TGCAGCGTTGGGACAGGATTGAACACTGAAGCTTTCTTT
CDR3: CSVGTGLNTEAFF

size: many
D: -
J: TRBJ2-1
V: TRBV20-1
DNA: TGCAGTGCTGGGGGGACCCTTGGGGATGAGCAGTTCTTC
CDR3: CSAGGTLGDEQFF

size: -
D: -
J: TRBJ1-4
V: TRBV7-9
DNA: TGTGCCAGCAGCTTAATTAGTGTGGGGAATGAAAAACTGTTTTTT
CDR3: CASSLISVGNEKLFF

size: -
D: -
J: TRBJ1-5
V: TRBV20-1
DNA: TGCAGTGCCCGCCGGGACCATCGAAATCAGCCCCAGCATTTT
CDR3: CSARRDHRNQPQHF

size: -
D: TRBD2
J: TRBJ2-1
V: TRBV7-2
DNA: TGTGCCAGCAGCACCGCGCTGCGTAGCGGGGGTCCCCAGTTCTTC
CDR3: CASSTALRSGGPQFF

size: many
D: -
J: TRBJ1-3
V: TRBV7-9
DNA: TGTGCCAGCAGCCCCAAACAGGCCAACTCTGGAAACACCATATATTTT
CDR3: CASSPKQANSGNTIYF

size: few
D: -
J: TRBJ1-2
V: TRBV9
DNA: TGTGCCAGCAGCGTAGCGTCTGGTAGACAGGACTATGGCTACACCTTC
CDR3: CASSVASGRQDYGYTF

size: few
D: -
J: TRBJ2-6
V: TRBV28
DNA: TGTGCCAGCAGTTTCAGGGCTGGGGCCAACGTCCTGACTTTC
CDR3: CASSFRAGANVLTF

size: few
D: -
J: TRBJ1-5
V: TRBV27
DNA: TGTGCCAGCAGTCCAACGGACAGTAATCAGCCCCAGCATTTT
CDR3: CASSPTDSNQPQHF

size: many
D: -
J: TRBJ2-1
V: TRBV6-2/TRBV6-3
DNA: TGTGCCAGCAGTTACTCGGTACAGGGCACTTTGGGACGCAATGAGCAGTTCTTC
CDR3: CASSYSVQGTLGRNEQFF

size: many
D: -
J: TRBJ2-6
V: TRBV7-3
DNA: TGTGCCAGCACCGATACAGGGTTACCTGGGGCCAACGTCCTGACTTTC
CDR3: CASTDTGLPGANVLTF

size: many
D: -
J: TRBJ2-7
V: TRBV20-1
DNA: TGCAGTGCCAACCAAGAGTACTACGAGCAGTACTTC
CDR3: CSANQEYYEQYF

size: few
D: -
J: TRBJ2-6
V: TRBV28
DNA: TGTGCCAGCAGTTTATTTGGGGGGTCTGGGGCCAACGTCCTGACTTTC
CDR3: CASSLFGGSGANVLTF

size: few
D: -
J: TRBJ2-7
V: TRBV18
DNA: TGTGCCAGCTCACATGACAGGCCCCCCTCCTACGAGCAGTACTTC
CDR3: CASSHDRPPSYEQYF

size: -
D: -
J: TRBJ2-3
V: TRBV5-6
DNA: TGTGCCAGCAGCTTGGACAGGGTTTCAGATACGCAGTATTTT
CDR3: CASSLDRVSDTQYF

size: -
D: -
J: TRBJ2-7
V: TRBV15
DNA: TGTGCCACCAGCAGAGATCGGGGCGCTCGGTACGAGCAGTACTTC
CDR3: CATSRDRGARYEQYF

size: -
D: -
J: TRBJ1-2
V: TRBV7-9
DNA: TGTGCCAGCAGCTTAGCGGGCAGCCGTGGCTATGGCTACACCTTC
CDR3: CASSLAGSRGYGYTF

size: -
D: -
J: TRBJ2-3
V: TRBV7-2
DNA: TGTGCCAGCAGCTTAGCCCCCGCACGGAGGGGTGATACGCAGTATTTT
CDR3: CASSLAPARRGDTQYF